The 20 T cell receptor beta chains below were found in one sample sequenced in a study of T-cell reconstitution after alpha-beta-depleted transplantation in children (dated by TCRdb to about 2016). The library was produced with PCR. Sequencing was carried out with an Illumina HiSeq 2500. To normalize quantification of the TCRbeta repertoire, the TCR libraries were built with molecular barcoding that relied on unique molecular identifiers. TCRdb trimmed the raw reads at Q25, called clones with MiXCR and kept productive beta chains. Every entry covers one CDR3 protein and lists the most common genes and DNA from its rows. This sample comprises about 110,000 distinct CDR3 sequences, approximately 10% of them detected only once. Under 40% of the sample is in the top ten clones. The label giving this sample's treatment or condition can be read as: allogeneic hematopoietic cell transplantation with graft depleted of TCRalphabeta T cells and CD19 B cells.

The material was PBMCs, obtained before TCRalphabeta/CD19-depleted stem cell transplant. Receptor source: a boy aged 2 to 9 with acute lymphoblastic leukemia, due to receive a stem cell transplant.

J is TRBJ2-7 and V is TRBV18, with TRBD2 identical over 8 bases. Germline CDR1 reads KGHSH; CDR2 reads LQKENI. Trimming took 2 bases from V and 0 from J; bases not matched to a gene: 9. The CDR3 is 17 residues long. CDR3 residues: CASSPALAGMSSYEQYF. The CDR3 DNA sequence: TGTGCCAGCTCACCAGCCTTAGCGGGGATGAGCTCCTACGAGCAGTACTTC.

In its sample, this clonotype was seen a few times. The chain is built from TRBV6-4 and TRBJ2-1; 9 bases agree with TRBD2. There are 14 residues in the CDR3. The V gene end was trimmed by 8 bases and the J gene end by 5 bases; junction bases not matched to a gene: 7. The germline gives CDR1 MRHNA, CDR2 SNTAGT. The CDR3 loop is CASGRIAGDNEQFF. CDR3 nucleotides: TGTGCCAGCGGGAGAATAGCGGGGGACAATGAGCAGTTCTTC.

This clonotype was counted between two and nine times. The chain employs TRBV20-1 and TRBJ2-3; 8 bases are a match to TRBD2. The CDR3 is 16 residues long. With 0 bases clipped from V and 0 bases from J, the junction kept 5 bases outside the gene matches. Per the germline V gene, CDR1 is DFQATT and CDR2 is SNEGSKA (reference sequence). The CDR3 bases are TGCAGTGCTAGAGATTGGACTAGCCGTAGCACAGATACGCAGTATTTT. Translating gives CSARDWTSRSTDTQYF.

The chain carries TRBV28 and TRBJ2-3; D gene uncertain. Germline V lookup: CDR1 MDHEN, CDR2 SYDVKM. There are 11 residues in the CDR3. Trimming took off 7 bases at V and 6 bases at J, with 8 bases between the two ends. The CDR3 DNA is TGTGCCAGCACCTGGTCGGATACGCAGTATTTT. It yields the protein CASTWSDTQYF.

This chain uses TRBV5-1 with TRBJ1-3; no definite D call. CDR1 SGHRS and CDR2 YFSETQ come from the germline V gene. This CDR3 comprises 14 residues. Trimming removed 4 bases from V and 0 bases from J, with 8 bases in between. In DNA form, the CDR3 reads TGCGCCAGCAGCCGTACTTTCTCTGGAAACACCATATATTTT. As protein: CASSRTFSGNTIYF.

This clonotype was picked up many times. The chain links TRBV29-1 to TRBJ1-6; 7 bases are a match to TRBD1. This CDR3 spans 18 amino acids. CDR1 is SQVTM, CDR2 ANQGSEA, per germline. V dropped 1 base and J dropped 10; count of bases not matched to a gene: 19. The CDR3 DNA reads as TGCAGCGTTGAAGGGGCCACATTTACAGGGGAGAGGAGATCACCCCTCCACTTT. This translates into CSVEGATFTGERRSPLHF.

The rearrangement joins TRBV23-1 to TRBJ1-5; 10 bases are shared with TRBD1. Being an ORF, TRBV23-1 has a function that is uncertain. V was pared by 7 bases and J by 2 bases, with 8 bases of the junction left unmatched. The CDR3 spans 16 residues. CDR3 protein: CASIPTGGHGNQPQHF. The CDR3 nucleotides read TGCGCCAGCATCCCGACAGGGGGCCACGGCAATCAGCCCCAGCATTTT.

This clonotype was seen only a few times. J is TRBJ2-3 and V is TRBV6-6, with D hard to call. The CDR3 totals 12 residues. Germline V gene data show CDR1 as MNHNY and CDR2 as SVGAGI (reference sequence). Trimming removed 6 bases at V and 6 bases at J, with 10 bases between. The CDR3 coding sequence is TGTGCCAGCAGCCAACTAATGGATACGCAGTATTTT. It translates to CASSQLMDTQYF.

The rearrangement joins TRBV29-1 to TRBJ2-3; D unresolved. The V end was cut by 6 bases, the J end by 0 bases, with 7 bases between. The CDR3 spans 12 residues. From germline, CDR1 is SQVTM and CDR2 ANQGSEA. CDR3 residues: CSVVRSTDTQYF. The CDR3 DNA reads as TGCAGCGTCGTGAGAAGCACAGATACGCAGTATTTT.

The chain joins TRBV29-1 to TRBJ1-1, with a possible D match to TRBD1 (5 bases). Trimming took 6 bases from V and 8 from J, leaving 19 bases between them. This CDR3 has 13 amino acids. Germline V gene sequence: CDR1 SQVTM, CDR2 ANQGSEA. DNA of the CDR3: TGCAGCGTCGTCGGGCCCCTGGGGGGAGAAGCTTTCTTT. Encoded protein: CSVVGPLGGEAFF.

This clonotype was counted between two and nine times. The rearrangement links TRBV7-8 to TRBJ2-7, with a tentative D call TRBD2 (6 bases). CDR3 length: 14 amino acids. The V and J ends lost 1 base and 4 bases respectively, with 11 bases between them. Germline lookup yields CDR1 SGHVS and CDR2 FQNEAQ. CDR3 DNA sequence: TGTGCCAGCAGCTTAGTCGAGGGAGGTTACGAGCAGTACTTC. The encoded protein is CASSLVEGGYEQYF.

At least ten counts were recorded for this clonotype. CDR3 region: CSAGGPQGRYTDTQYF. CDR3 coding DNA: TGCAGTGCGGGGGGCCCACAGGGTCGGTACACAGATACGCAGTATTTT. The gene calls are TRBV20-1 and TRBJ2-3; the D call may be TRBD1 or TRBD2 (6 bases each). Germline V CDR1 and CDR2: DFQATT, SNEGSKA (reference sequence). The CDR3 length is 16 residues. V lost 6 bases to trimming and J lost 2 bases, with 21 bases between them.

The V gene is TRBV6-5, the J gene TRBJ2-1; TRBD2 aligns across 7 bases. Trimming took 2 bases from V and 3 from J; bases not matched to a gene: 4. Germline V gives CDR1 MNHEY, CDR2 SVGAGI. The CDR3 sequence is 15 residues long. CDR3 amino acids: CASSYSGIDYNEQFF. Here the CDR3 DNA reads TGTGCCAGCAGTTACAGCGGGATTGACTACAATGAGCAGTTCTTC.

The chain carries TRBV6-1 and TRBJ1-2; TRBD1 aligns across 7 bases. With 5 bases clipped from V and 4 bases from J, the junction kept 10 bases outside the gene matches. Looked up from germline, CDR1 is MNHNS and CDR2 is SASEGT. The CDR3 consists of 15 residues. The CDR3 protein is CASSPGGTAGYGYTF. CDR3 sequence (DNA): TGTGCCAGCAGTCCAGGGGGTACTGCGGGCTATGGCTACACCTTC.

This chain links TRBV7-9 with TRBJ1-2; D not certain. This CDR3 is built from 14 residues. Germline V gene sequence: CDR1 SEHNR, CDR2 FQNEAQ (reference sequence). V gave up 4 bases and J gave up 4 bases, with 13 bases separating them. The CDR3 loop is CASSSVGSLYGYTF. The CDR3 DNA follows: TGTGCCAGCAGCTCAGTAGGCAGCCTCTATGGCTACACCTTC.

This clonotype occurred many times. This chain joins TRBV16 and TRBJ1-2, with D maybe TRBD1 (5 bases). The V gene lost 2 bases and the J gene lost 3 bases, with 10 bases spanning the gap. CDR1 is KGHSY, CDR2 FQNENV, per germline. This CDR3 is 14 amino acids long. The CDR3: CASSQGLTDYGYTF. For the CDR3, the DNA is TGTGCCAGCAGCCAAGGGCTGACAGACTATGGCTACACCTTC.

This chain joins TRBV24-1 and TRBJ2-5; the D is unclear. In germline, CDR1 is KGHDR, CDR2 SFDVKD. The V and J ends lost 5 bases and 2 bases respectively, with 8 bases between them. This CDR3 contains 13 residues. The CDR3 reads CATSATGQETQYF. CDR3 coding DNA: TGTGCCACCAGTGCAACGGGTCAAGAGACCCAGTACTTC.

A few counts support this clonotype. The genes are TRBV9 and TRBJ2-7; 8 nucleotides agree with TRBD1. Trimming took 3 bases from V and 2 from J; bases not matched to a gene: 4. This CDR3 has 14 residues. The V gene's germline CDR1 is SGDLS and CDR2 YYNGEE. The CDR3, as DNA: TGTGCCAGCAGCGATGCGACAGGGGCCTACGAGCAGTACTTC. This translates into CASSDATGAYEQYF.

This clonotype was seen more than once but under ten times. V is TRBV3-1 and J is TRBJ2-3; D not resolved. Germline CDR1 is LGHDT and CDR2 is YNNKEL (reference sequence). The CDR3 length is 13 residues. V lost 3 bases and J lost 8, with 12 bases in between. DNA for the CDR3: TGTGCCAGCAGCCAGCGCAACAGAGGTACGCAGTATTTT. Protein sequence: CASSQRNRGTQYF.

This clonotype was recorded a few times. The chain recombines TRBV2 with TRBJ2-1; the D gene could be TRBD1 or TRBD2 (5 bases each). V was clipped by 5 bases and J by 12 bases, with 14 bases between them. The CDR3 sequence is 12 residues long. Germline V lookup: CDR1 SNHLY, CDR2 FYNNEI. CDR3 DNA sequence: TGTGCCAGCAGTCAGGACCTGGGGGTGCAGTTCTTC. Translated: CASSQDLGVQFF.